This section outlines one TCR beta chain sequence together with its context. Its antigen remains unknown. The data belong to a study of T cell responses to AZD1222 COVID-19 vaccine. The study's findings and limits: Females outnumbered males among donors, who were mostly white British; clonal diversity was possibly underestimated. Of spike-specific TCRs, nearly half reportedly target regions left unmutated in variants.

Profiled with immunoSEQ multiplex PCR; TCRdb holds only in-frame clones, not every one. The table lists about 140,000 clones, about 90% of them singletons. Trimming shortened V by 3 bases and J by 7 bases, and 9 bases separated the two germline ends. The germline V gene has CDR1 MGHRA and CDR2 YSYEKL. The CDR3 sequence is 13 residues long. V is TRBV4-1 and J is TRBJ2-2; D unclear. The sequence derives from an adult in good health. The material was peripheral blood, obtained on day 0 of AZD1222 vaccination. CDR3 loop: CASSQLGFGELFF. The CDR3 DNA reads TGCGCCAGCAGCCAGCTAGGTTTCGGGGAGCTGTTTTTT.